The 4 T cell receptor beta chains below were found in one sample sequenced in a study of blood T cell repertoires in COVID-19. Profiling relied on immunoSEQ multiplex PCR, and the TCRdb table lists in-frame clones only, not all of them. The table has over 130,000 clones, about 90% seen once. Sequencing input: peripheral blood. Receptors originate from a woman aged 60 to 75 with active or convalescent COVID-19.

This clone appeared a single time. The chain is built from TRBV7-2 and TRBJ2-1, with D unclear. The CDR3 is 13 amino acids. CDR1 is SGHTA and CDR2 is FQGNSA in the germline V gene. With 1 base removed from V and 5 bases from J, the gap between germline ends came to 6 bases. The DNA for the CDR3 is TGTGCCAGCAGCTTAGGAGCGAACAATGAGCAGTTCTTC. Translation gives CASSLGANNEQFF.

The J gene is TRBJ2-7, the V gene TRBV18; TRBD2 matches 7 bases. Germline CDR1 KGHSH, CDR2 LQKENI. The V and J ends lost 1 base and 4 bases, in that order; junction bases with no gene match: 7. This CDR3 is built from 15 residues. CDR3 region: CASSPQSGGRYEQYF. CDR3 sequence (DNA): TGTGCCAGCTCACCACAATCGGGGGGAAGATACGAGCAGTACTTC.

In its sample, this clone was seen a few times. V is TRBV24-1 and J is TRBJ2-1, with TRBD1 matching 8 bases. V gave up 4 bases and J gave up 6 bases; unmatched junction bases: 4. The CDR3 spans 14 residues. From germline, CDR1 is KGHDR and CDR2 SFDVKD. The CDR3 here is CATSDPDRGNEQFF. CDR3 nucleotides: TGTGCCACCAGTGACCCTGACAGGGGCAATGAGCAGTTCTTC.

Of note for this clone: At one of its ends the junction is not consistent with the germline gene, which may arise from a read error. DNA of the CDR3: TGTGCTAGCAGCTTAGCGCGGACAGGGTACGAGACCCAGTACTTC. The encoded protein is CASSLARTGYETQYF. The chain links TRBV7-7 to TRBJ2-5; 8 positions match TRBD1. Germline CDR1 is SSHAT and CDR2 is FNYEAQ (reference sequence). This CDR3 region has 15 residues.